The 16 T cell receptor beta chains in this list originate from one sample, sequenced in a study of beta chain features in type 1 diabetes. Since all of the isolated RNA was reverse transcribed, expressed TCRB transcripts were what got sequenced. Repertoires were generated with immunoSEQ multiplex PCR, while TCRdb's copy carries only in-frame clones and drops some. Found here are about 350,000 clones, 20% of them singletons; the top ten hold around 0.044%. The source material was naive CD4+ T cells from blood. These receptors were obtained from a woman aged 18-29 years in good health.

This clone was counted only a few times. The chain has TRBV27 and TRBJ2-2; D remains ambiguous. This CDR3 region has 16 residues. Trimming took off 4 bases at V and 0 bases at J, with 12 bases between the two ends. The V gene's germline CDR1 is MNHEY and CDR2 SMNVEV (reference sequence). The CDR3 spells CASSSPTRSNTGELFF. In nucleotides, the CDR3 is TGTGCCAGCAGTTCCCCTACTCGCTCGAACACCGGGGAGCTGTTTTTT.

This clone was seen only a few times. The CDR3 region has the DNA TGTGCCAGCAGCCAAGTCGACACGAATCAGCCCCAGCATTTT. This codes for CASSQVDTNQPQHF. V usage is TRBV4-2 and J usage is TRBJ1-5; D not resolved. Trimming removed 1 base at V and 4 bases at J, with 8 bases between. CDR3 length equals 14 residues. CDR1 and CDR2 from the germline V gene are LGHNA and YNFKEQ.

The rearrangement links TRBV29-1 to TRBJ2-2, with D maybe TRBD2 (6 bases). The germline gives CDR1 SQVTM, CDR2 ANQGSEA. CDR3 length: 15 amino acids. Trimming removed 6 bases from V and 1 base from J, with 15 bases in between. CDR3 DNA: TGCAGCGTCCCGACTTTCGGGGGGAACACCGGGGAGCTGTTTTTT. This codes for CSVPTFGGNTGELFF.

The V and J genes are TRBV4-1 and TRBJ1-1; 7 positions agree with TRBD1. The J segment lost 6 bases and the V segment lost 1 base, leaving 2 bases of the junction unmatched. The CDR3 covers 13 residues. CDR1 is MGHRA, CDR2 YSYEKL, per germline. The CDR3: CASSQVQGSEAFF. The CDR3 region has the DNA TGCGCCAGCAGCCAAGTACAGGGGTCTGAAGCTTTCTTT.

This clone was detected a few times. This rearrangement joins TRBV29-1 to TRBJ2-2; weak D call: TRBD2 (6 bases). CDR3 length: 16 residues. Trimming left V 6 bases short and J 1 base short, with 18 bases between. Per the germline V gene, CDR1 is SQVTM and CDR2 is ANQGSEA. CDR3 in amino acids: CSVKPAGRVNTGELFF. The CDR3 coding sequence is TGCAGCGTGAAACCTGCCGGGAGAGTGAACACCGGGGAGCTGTTTTTT.

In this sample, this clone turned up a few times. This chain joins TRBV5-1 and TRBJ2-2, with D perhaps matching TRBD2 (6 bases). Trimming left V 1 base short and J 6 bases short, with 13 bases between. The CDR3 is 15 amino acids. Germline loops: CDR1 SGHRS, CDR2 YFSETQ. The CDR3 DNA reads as TGCGCCAGCAGCTTGTCGACTAGTAGGCCCGGGGAGCTGTTTTTT. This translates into CASSLSTSRPGELFF.

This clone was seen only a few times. The CDR3 coding sequence is TGTGCCACCAGCAGAGATCCCGGGAGGGCCACAGATACGCAGTATTTT. Amino acid sequence: CATSRDPGRATDTQYF. This chain links TRBV15 with TRBJ2-3, with TRBD2 identical over 8 bases. J lost 2 bases, V lost 0 bases, and 4 bases had no gene match. The CDR3 contains 16 residues. Germline-derived CDR1 and CDR2 are LNHNV and YYDKDF (reference sequence).

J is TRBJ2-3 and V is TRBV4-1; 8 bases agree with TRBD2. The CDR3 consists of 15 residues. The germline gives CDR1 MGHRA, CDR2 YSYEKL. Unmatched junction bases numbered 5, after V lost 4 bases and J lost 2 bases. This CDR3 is CASSRAGLATDTQYF. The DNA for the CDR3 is TGCGCCAGCAGCCGGGCAGGACTAGCCACAGATACGCAGTATTTT.

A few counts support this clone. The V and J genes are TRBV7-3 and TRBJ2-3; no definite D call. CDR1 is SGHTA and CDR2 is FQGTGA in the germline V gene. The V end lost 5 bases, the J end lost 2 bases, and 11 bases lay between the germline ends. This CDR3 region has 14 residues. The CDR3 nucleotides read TGTGCCAGCAGCCCCCCAGGCTACACAGATACGCAGTATTTT. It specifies CASSPPGYTDTQYF.

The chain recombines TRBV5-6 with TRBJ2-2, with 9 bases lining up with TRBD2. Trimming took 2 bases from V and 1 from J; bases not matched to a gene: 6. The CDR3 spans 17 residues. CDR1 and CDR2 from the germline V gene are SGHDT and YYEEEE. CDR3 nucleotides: TGTGCCAGCAGCTTTACTAGCGGGCCCCGGAACACCGGGGAGCTGTTTTTT. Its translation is CASSFTSGPRNTGELFF.

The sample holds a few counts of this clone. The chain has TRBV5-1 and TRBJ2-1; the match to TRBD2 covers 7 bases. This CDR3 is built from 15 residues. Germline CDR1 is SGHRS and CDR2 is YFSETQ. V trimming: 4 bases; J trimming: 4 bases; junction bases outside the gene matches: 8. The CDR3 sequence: CASSPVAGAYNEQFF. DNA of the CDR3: TGCGCCAGCAGCCCGGTGGCGGGAGCATACAATGAGCAGTTCTTC.

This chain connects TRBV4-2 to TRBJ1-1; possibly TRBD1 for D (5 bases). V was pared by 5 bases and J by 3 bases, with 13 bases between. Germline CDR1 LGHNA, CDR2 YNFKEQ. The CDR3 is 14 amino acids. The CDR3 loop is CASSRRGSHTEAFF. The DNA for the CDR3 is TGTGCCAGCAGCAGACGGGGGAGCCACACTGAAGCTTTCTTT.

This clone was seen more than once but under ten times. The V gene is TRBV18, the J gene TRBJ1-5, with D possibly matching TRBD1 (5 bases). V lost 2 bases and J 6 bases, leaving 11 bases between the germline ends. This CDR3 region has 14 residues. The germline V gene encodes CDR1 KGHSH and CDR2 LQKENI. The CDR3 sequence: CASSPSGQGQPQHF. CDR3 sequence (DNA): TGTGCCAGCTCACCATCCGGGCAGGGTCAGCCCCAGCATTTT. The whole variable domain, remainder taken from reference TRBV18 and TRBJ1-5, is NAGVMQNPRHLVRRRGQEARLRCSPMKGHSHVYWYRQLPEEGLKFMVYLQKENIIDESGMPKERFSAEFPKEGPSILRIQQVVRGDSAAYFCASSPSGQGQPQHFGDGTRLSIL.

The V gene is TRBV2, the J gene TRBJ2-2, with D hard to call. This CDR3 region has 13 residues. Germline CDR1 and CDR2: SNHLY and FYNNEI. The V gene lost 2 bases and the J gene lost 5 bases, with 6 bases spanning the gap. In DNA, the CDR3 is TGTGCCAGCAGTGAAACAGAAACCGGGGAGCTGTTTTTT. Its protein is CASSETETGELFF.

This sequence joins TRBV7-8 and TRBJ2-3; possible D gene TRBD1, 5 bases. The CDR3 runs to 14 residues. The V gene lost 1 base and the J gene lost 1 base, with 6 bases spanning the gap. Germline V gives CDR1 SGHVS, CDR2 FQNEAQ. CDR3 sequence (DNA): TGTGCCAGCAGCTTAGGACAGCGCACAGATACGCAGTATTTT. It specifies CASSLGQRTDTQYF. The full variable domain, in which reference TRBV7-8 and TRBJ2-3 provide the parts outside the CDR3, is GAGVSQSPRYKVAKRGQDVALRCDPISGHVSLFWYQQALGQGPEFLTYFQNEAQLDKSGLPSDRFFAERPEGSVSTLKIQRTQQEDSAVYLCASSLGQRTDTQYFGPGTRLTVL.

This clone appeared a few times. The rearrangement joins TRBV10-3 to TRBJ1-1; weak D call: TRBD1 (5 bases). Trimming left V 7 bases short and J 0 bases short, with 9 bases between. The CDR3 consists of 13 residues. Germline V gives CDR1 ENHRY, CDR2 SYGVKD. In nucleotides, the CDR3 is TGTGCCATCATGCAGGACATGAACACTGAAGCTTTCTTT. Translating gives CAIMQDMNTEAFF.